A single sample gave rise to the 8 T cell receptor beta chains below, sequenced in a study of blood T cell repertoires in COVID-19. Here immunoSEQ multiplex PCR was the method, and the copy in TCRdb shows in-frame clones only, minus some. The data contain fewer than 350,000 clones, more than 75% of them seen just once; the ten biggest clones take up 2% to 2.5%. The sample taken for sequencing was PBMCs or T cells enriched from blood (not recorded which). These receptors were obtained from a woman in her sixties in a cohort exposed to, infected with or recovered from COVID-19 (not recorded which).

The genes are TRBV3-1 (or the pseudogene TRBV3-2) and TRBJ1-1, with 10 nucleotides matching TRBD1. The CDR3 sequence is 13 residues long. CDR1 and CDR2 from the germline V gene are LGHDT and YNNKEL (reference sequence). Losses at the gene ends were 4 bases for V and 10 bases for J; bases not matched to a gene: 6. CDR3 in amino acids: CASSLGTGEGAFF. The CDR3 coding sequence is TGTGCCAGCAGCCTGGGGACAGGGGAAGGAGCTTTCTTT.

The chain uses TRBV6-1 and TRBJ2-1; possibly TRBD2 for D (5 bases). V shed 0 bases and J shed 4 bases, with 16 bases lying between them. This CDR3 has 17 residues. CDR1 is MNHNS, CDR2 SASEGT, per germline. In DNA, the CDR3 is TGTGCCAGCAGTGAAGCGCTAGCTGGAGGTCTTTACAATGAGCAGTTCTTC. This translates into CASSEALAGGLYNEQFF.

The chain recombines TRBV2 with TRBJ2-6; D perhaps matches TRBD2 (5 bases). Germline values: CDR1 SNHLY, CDR2 FYNNEI. The V end was cut by 1 base, the J end by 2 bases, with 6 bases between. The CDR3 is made up of 15 amino acids. CDR3 in DNA: TGTGCCAGCAGTGAAGGAGGGCCTGGGGCCAACGTCCTGACTTTC. It translates to CASSEGGPGANVLTF.

As for this clone: Other DNA sequences in this sample translate to the same CDR3. The chain is built from TRBV5-1 and TRBJ2-5, with 11 positions matching TRBD1. The CDR3 spans 15 residues. V dropped 4 bases and J dropped 5; count of bases not matched to a gene: 7. CDR1 SGHRS and CDR2 YFSETQ come from the germline V gene. CDR3 sequence: CASSPWTGGRETQYF. The CDR3 DNA sequence: TGCGCCAGCAGCCCATGGACAGGGGGCCGTGAGACCCAGTACTTC.

V is TRBV4-2 and J is TRBJ2-7, with 10 bases fitting TRBD2. CDR1 LGHNA and CDR2 YNFKEQ come from the germline V gene. This CDR3 spans 15 amino acids. Trimming at V came to 3 bases and at J to 7 bases, leaving 9 bases not matched to a gene. CDR3 residues: CASSQRAGGGGEQYF. CDR3 DNA: TGTGCCAGCAGCCAGCGAGCGGGAGGGGGGGGAGAGCAGTACTTC.

This clone was seen at least ten times. This sequence joins TRBV18 and TRBJ2-2, with D possibly TRBD1 on 6 matching bases. The CDR3 is made up of 15 amino acids. Germline-derived CDR1 and CDR2 are KGHSH and LQKENI. Between the trimmed V and J ends, which lost 6 bases and 4 bases, there was a span of 15 bases. The chain's CDR3 is CASSRTDDGTGELFF. In DNA form, the CDR3 reads TGTGCCAGCTCCCGGACAGACGATGGCACCGGGGAGCTGTTTTTT.

The chain joins TRBV5-6 to TRBJ2-5; the D gene is possibly TRBD2 (6 bases). The CDR3 runs to 15 residues. Germline V lookup: CDR1 SGHDT, CDR2 YYEEEE. V lost 4 bases and J 2 bases, leaving 15 bases between the germline ends. The CDR3 DNA reads as TGTGCCAGCAGCCTGGGAGGACACTCGCAAGAGACCCAGTACTTC. Its protein is CASSLGGHSQETQYF.

This rearrangement joins TRBV9 to TRBJ2-7, with a tentative D call TRBD2 (6 bases). The CDR3 length is 14 residues. Germline-derived CDR1 and CDR2 are SGDLS and YYNGEE. V was clipped by 3 bases and J by 1 base, with 11 bases between them. CDR3: CASSASSESYEQYF. CDR3 in DNA: TGTGCCAGCAGCGCATCTAGCGAATCCTACGAGCAGTACTTC.